These 11 T cell receptor beta chains originate from one sample sequenced in a study of blood T cell repertoires in COVID-19. The repertoire was sequenced with immunoSEQ multiplex PCR; TCRdb's copy has only in-frame clones and lacks some. The table records tens of thousands of clones, roughly nine tenths of them present only once. The sequenced sample was peripheral blood. These receptors originate from a human donor in a cohort sampled during active COVID-19.

The chain has TRBV9 and TRBJ2-6; unclear D gene. Trimming pared 0 bases from V and 0 bases from J, leaving 4 bases between. Per germline, CDR1 SGDLS and CDR2 YYNGEE. The CDR3 is 15 residues long. The DNA for the CDR3 is TGTGCCAGCAGCGTAGGAGACTCTGGGGCCAACGTCCTGACTTTC. Encoded protein: CASSVGDSGANVLTF.

This rearrangement joins TRBV6-2 or TRBV6-3 to TRBJ2-7; D gene ambiguous. The CDR3 covers 14 residues. Germline V CDR1 and CDR2: MNHEY, SVGEGT. V was cut by 3 bases and J by 2 bases, with 11 bases left in between. Here the CDR3 DNA reads TGTGCCAGCAGTTATAACTTCGGAGCCTACGAGCAGTACTTC. Amino acid sequence: CASSYNFGAYEQYF.

The chain couples TRBV7-2 to TRBJ2-1; weak D call: TRBD2 (5 bases). The CDR3 totals 13 residues. Germline loops: CDR1 SGHTA, CDR2 FQGNSA. V was shortened by 0 bases and J by 10 bases, with 10 bases between the two germline ends. DNA for the CDR3: TGTGCCAGCAGCTTAGCGCTGACGGGGGAGCAGTTCTTC. Translation gives CASSLALTGEQFF.

This clone appeared many times. This chain uses TRBV4-2 with TRBJ2-7; D is possibly TRBD2 (5 bases). Germline lookup yields CDR1 LGHNA and CDR2 YNFKEQ. This CDR3 spans 15 amino acids. The ends were cut back, 0 bases at V and 4 bases at J, with 13 bases in the middle. The CDR3 DNA sequence: TGTGCCAGCAGCCAAGAACAATACCCGGGGTACGAGCAGTACTTC. Protein sequence: CASSQEQYPGYEQYF.

This sequence joins TRBV6-6 and TRBJ2-2, with D perhaps matching TRBD2 (5 bases). The germline V gene has CDR1 MNHNY and CDR2 SVGAGI (reference sequence). The CDR3 loop spans 15 amino acids. V was cut by 0 bases and J by 3 bases, with 8 bases left in between. CDR3 coding DNA: TGTGCCAGCAGTTACTCCGAGGGTTACACCGGGGAGCTGTTTTTT. Protein: CASSYSEGYTGELFF.

With respect to this clone: The germline gene is not matched at one end of the junction; a read error may be the cause. The V and J genes are TRBV19 and TRBJ1-2; possibly TRBD1 for D (5 bases). The length of the CDR3 is 19 residues. Germline loops: CDR1 LNHDA, CDR2 SQIVND (reference sequence). The CDR3, as DNA: TGTGCCGGTAGTCCGTTAGGTTCGGGGGACTCCCGTTCCCGGCATGGCTACACCTTC. Its translation is CAGSPLGSGDSRSRHGYTF.

To note about this clone: The sample carries other DNA sequences with the same CDR3. The rearrangement joins TRBV29-1 to TRBJ2-7; 8 bases are shared with TRBD2. This CDR3 spans 13 amino acids. Germline CDR1 and CDR2: SQVTM and ANQGSEA. V shed 4 bases, J shed 0 bases, and the junction held 2 bases outside the gene matches. The CDR3 nucleotides read TGCAGCGTTGTCGGGGGGGTCTCCTACGAGCAGTACTTC. Amino acids: CSVVGGVSYEQYF.

This chain uses TRBV4-3 with TRBJ2-7, with 12 bases fitting TRBD2. Germline V gene sequence: CDR1 LGHNA, CDR2 YSLEER. CDR3 length: 18 residues. V was pared by 1 base and J by 2 bases, with 9 bases of the junction left unmatched. CDR3 nucleotides: TGCGCCAGCAGCCAAGGTGGACTAGCGGGAAGTGGCCCCTACGAGCAGTACTTC. Translation: CASSQGGLAGSGPYEQYF.

The rearrangement joins TRBV28 to TRBJ2-3; 14 bases match TRBD2. CDR1 and CDR2 from the germline V gene are MDHEN and SYDVKM. The CDR3 has 17 amino acids. After removal of 5 bases from V and 2 bases from J, the junction contained 6 bases not matched to a gene. The CDR3 DNA is TGTGCCAGCAGTCCTGGACTAGCGGGAGGTACCACAGATACGCAGTATTTT. Protein product: CASSPGLAGGTTDTQYF.

This clone came up once. The chain couples TRBV6-5 to TRBJ1-1; 9 nucleotides line up with TRBD1. Germline trimming cut 6 bases from V and 10 bases from J; bases unmatched to any gene: 9. The germline V gene has CDR1 MNHEY and CDR2 SVGAGI. The length of the CDR3 is 13 residues. Here the CDR3 reads CASSLDRGSTAFF. As DNA, the CDR3 is TGTGCCAGCAGCCTCGACAGGGGGAGTACAGCTTTCTTT.

The chain couples TRBV5-1 to TRBJ2-1, with 16 bases aligning to TRBD2. Germline CDR1 is SGHRS and CDR2 is YFSETQ. CDR3 length: 17 residues. V shed 4 bases and J 6 bases; nucleotides not matched to a gene: 7. The CDR3 DNA follows: TGCGCCAGCAGCCCCTCCGGGACTAGCGGGGGGGTCAATGAGCAGTTCTTC. This sequence encodes CASSPSGTSGGVNEQFF.